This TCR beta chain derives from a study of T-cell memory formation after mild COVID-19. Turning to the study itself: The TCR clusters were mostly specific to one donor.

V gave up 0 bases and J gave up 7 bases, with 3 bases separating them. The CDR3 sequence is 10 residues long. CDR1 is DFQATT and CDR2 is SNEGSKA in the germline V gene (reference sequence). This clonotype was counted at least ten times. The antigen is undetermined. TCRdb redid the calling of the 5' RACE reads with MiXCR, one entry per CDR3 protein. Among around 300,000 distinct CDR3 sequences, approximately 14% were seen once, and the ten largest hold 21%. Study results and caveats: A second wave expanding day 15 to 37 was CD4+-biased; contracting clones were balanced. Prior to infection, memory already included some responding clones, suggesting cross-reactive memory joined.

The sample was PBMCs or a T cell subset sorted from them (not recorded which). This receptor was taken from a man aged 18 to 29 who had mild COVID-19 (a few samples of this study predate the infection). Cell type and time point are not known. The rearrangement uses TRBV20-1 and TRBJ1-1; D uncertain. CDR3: CSARDNEAFF. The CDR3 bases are TGCAGTGCTAGAGACAATGAAGCTTTCTTT.